This T cell receptor beta chain came from a study of T cell clusters in autoimmune cytopenias. One tube held mixed TRB-A and TRB-B primer pools for touch-down PCR. TCRdb reprocessed the multiplex PCR reads; each CDR3 protein has one entry and no DNA is given. Its table records a few thousand distinct CDR3 sequences. Some 34,000 genome equivalents of blood DNA were amplified for TRB. CDR1 GTSNPN and CDR2 SVGIG come from the germline V gene (reference sequence). The CDR3 is 14 residues long. The clonotype originates from a human donor with an autoimmune cytopenia or autoimmune hepatitis (not recorded which). Sequenced input: peripheral blood. The genes are TRBV30 and TRBJ1-2; the D call of TRBD1 rests on TCRdb alone, since no DNA is present to check it. CDR3 amino acids: CAWRESGQFNGYTF.